Each of the 14 T cell receptor beta chains below was sequenced from the same sample in a study of cytomegalovirus exposure and HLA in healthy donors. Amplification used 60 Vbeta primers and 13 Jbeta primers. Generated by immunoSEQ multiplex PCR, the TCRdb table keeps only in-frame clones and is missing some. The sample includes tens of thousands of clones, roughly 8.2% of them seen just once. The sequenced sample consisted of PBMCs. Source of these receptors: a man aged 50 to 60 in good health and CMV-seronegative.

The DNA of the CDR3 is TGCGCCAGCAGCTTGGTTCCGGGACAGGGCCAATCTAGGTGGGAGACCCAGTACTTC. It is translated as CASSLVPGQGQSRWETQYF. The chain uses TRBV5-1 and TRBJ2-5; 9 bases are a match to TRBD1. Germline V gene sequence: CDR1 SGHRS, CDR2 YFSETQ. There are 19 residues in the CDR3. The V segment lost 0 bases and the J segment 5 bases; nucleotides outside the gene matches: 17.

This clone was found a few times. V is TRBV29-1 and J is TRBJ2-7; D gene uncertain. V lost 4 bases, J lost 3 bases, and 19 bases lay in between. Germline V gene sequence: CDR1 SQVTM, CDR2 ANQGSEA. CDR3 size: 15 residues. The chain's CDR3 is CSVGTTLRYYYEQYF. As DNA, the CDR3 is TGCAGCGTTGGAACTACTCTCAGATACTACTACGAGCAGTACTTC.

This clone was picked up a small number of times. This chain joins TRBV10-3 and TRBJ1-4; 7 bases are shared with TRBD1. Trimming cost V 10 bases and J 8 bases; bases outside gene matches: 13. CDR3 length: 14 residues. CDR1 is ENHRY, CDR2 SYGVKD, per germline. CDR3 region: CATRQEGANEKLFF. Written as DNA, the CDR3 is TGTGCCACCCGGCAGGAGGGGGCGAACGAAAAACTGTTTTTT.

The rearrangement joins TRBV6-6 to TRBJ2-1; TRBD1 agrees at 7 bases. Germline V gene lookup returns CDR1 MNHNY and CDR2 SVGAGI (reference sequence). V was pared by 10 bases and J by 10 bases, with 19 bases of the junction left unmatched. CDR3 size: 15 residues. Here the CDR3 reads CATVQGDGKIGEQFF. The CDR3 DNA reads as TGTGCCACCGTCCAGGGGGACGGAAAGATCGGGGAGCAGTTCTTC.

CDR3 in amino acids: CASSPLQGPDGNTIYF. Here the CDR3 DNA reads TGTGCCAGCAGCCCACTTCAGGGTCCAGATGGAAACACCATATATTTT. The J gene is TRBJ1-3, the V gene TRBV4-2; possibly TRBD1 for D (5 bases). The CDR3 runs 16 residues. Per the germline V gene, CDR1 is LGHNA and CDR2 is YNFKEQ. V lost 4 bases, J lost 3 bases, and 16 bases lay in between.

With respect to this clone: Other DNA sequences in this specimen translate into the identical CDR3. The chain combines TRBV28 with TRBJ2-3; TRBD1 agrees at 7 bases. CDR3 length: 15 residues. Germline CDR1 is MDHEN and CDR2 is SYDVKM. Germline trimming cut 3 bases from V and 1 base from J; bases unmatched to any gene: 4. CDR3 residues: CASSLNTGGTDTQYF. CDR3 coding DNA: TGTGCCAGCAGTTTGAATACAGGGGGCACAGATACGCAGTATTTT.

This clone was picked up a small number of times. The rearrangement uses TRBV6-1 and TRBJ1-5; no definite D call. The CDR3 is made up of 14 amino acids. CDR1 is MNHNS, CDR2 SASEGT, per germline. With 2 bases removed from V and 6 bases from J, the gap between germline ends came to 11 bases. Here the CDR3 reads CASSEKRTGQPQHF. In DNA, the CDR3 is TGTGCCAGCAGTGAAAAGCGGACGGGTCAGCCCCAGCATTTT.

The V call is TRBV2, the J call TRBJ1-2; D is possibly TRBD1 (5 bases). Trimming pared 2 bases from V and 5 bases from J, leaving 9 bases between. Germline V gene lookup returns CDR1 SNHLY and CDR2 FYNNEI. The CDR3 runs 13 residues. CDR3 DNA sequence: TGTGCCAGCAGTGAAACAGGAATTTATGGCTACACCTTC. This codes for CASSETGIYGYTF. Combining the CDR3 with reference TRBV2 and TRBJ1-2 gives the whole variable domain EPEVTQTPSHQVTQMGQEVILRCVPISNHLYFYWYRQILGQKVEFLVSFYNNEISEKSEIFDDQFSVERPDGSNFTLKIRSTKLEDSAMYFCASSETGIYGYTFGSGTRLTVV.

The V gene is TRBV11-2, the J gene TRBJ2-1, with D maybe TRBD2 (5 bases). Germline CDR1 is SGHAT and CDR2 is FQNNGV. V dropped 6 bases and J dropped 6 bases, with 15 bases sitting between them. This CDR3 contains 14 residues. CDR3 region: CASRSQTGSNEQFF. The CDR3 DNA sequence: TGTGCCAGCAGGTCTCAAACGGGGAGCAATGAGCAGTTCTTC.

Concerning this clone itself: The junction differs from germline at one of its ends, possibly a read error. The chain combines TRBV7-7 with TRBJ2-5, with a tentative D call TRBD1 (6 bases). The V gene's germline CDR1 is SSHAT and CDR2 FNYEAQ (reference sequence). This CDR3 comprises 14 residues. The chain's CDR3 is CASSPMTGQETQYF. The CDR3 DNA reads as TGTGCTAGCAGCCCCATGACAGGTCAAGAGACCCAGTACTTC.

Here the CDR3 DNA reads TGTGCCAGCAGCTTTCTCGACAGGGGGGACCACAATGAGCAGTTCTTC. Its protein is CASSFLDRGDHNEQFF. This rearrangement joins TRBV5-4 to TRBJ2-1; 9 bases fit TRBD1. The CDR3 consists of 16 residues. Germline V lookup: CDR1 SGHNT, CDR2 YYREEE (reference sequence). V gave up 2 bases and J gave up 5 bases; unmatched junction bases: 8.

This clone was counted only a few times. The CDR3 here is CASSLSGAGGYEQYF. In nucleotides, the CDR3 is TGCGCCAGCAGCTTGTCCGGGGCAGGGGGATACGAGCAGTACTTC. V usage is TRBV5-1 and J usage is TRBJ2-7; 7 nucleotides line up with TRBD1. J was trimmed by 4 bases and V by 1 base; bases with no gene match: 8. Germline assignment: CDR1 SGHRS and CDR2 YFSETQ. This CDR3 contains 15 residues.

This clone was seen only a few times. V usage is TRBV28 and J usage is TRBJ2-2, with D maybe TRBD1 (5 bases). CDR3 length: 15 residues. With 2 bases removed from V and 5 bases from J, the gap between germline ends came to 12 bases. Germline CDR1 MDHEN, CDR2 SYDVKM. CDR3 sequence: CASSLPTGRTGELFF. The DNA for the CDR3 is TGTGCCAGCAGTTTACCCACAGGCCGGACCGGGGAGCTGTTTTTT.

This clone was counted between two and nine times. The V and J genes are TRBV5-1 and TRBJ2-7, with 12 bases lining up with TRBD1. The germline CDR1 and CDR2 sequences are SGHRS and YFSETQ. V was clipped by 4 bases and J by 4 bases; unmatched bases: 9. The CDR3 length is 16 residues. The CDR3 here is CASSKQPGQGAYEQYF. In DNA form, the CDR3 reads TGCGCCAGCAGCAAACAACCGGGACAGGGGGCTTACGAGCAGTACTTC. The full variable domain, rest sourced from reference TRBV5-1 and TRBJ2-7, is KAGVTQTPRYLIKTRGQQVTLSCSPISGHRSVSWYQQTPGQGLQFLFEYFSETQRNKGNFPGRFSGRQFSNSRSEMNVSTLELGDSALYLCASSKQPGQGAYEQYFGPGTRLTVT.